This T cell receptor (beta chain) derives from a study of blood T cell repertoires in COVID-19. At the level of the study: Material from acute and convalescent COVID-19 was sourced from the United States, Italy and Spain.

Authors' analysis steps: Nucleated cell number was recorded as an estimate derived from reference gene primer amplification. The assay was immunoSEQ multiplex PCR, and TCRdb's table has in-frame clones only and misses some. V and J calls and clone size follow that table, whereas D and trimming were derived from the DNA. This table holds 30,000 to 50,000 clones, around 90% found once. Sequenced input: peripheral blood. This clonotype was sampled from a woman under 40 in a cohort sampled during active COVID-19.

In DNA form, the CDR3 reads TGTGCCAGCACTAAGTGGGGAGGCTACAATGAGCAGTTCTTC. This sequence encodes CASTKWGGYNEQFF. The V and J genes are TRBV28 and TRBJ2-1; a weak D match, TRBD2 (6 bases). The CDR3 has 14 amino acids. Per germline, CDR1 MDHEN and CDR2 SYDVKM. V was clipped by 7 bases and J by 3 bases, with 13 bases between them.